These 10 T cell receptor beta chains share one sample of origin, sequenced in a study of memory CD4+ T cells and cytomegalovirus serostatus. Single viable CD3+CD4+CD8-CD45RO+ cells were sorted as the memory CD4+ T cells. The table came from immunoSEQ multiplex PCR; TCRdb's copy has only in-frame clones and leaves some out. The repertoire consists of 70,000 to 95,000 clones, with approximately 84% occurring once and the leading ten covering roughly 0.8%. Input material: memory CD4+ T cells from blood. These receptors came from an adult in good health and CMV-seronegative.

The sample holds one count of this clone. J is TRBJ2-5 and V is TRBV11-3; 8 nucleotides match TRBD2. V shed 5 bases and J 3 bases; nucleotides not matched to a gene: 5. Germline V gene lookup returns CDR1 SGHNT and CDR2 YENEEA. CDR3 length: 14 residues. CDR3 residues: CASSLRAGEETQYF. CDR3 coding DNA: TGTGCCAGCAGCCTCCGAGCGGGGGAAGAGACCCAGTACTTC.

Comment on this clone: The identical CDR3 is also encoded by other nucleotide sequences in the sample. The V and J genes are TRBV5-1 and TRBJ2-5; 7 bases map to TRBD1. The CDR3 length is 13 residues. V was clipped by 2 bases and J by 4 bases; unmatched bases: 2. The germline V gene encodes CDR1 SGHRS and CDR2 YFSETQ. Written as DNA, the CDR3 is TGCGCCAGCAGCTTAAACAGGGGAGAGACCCAGTACTTC. Encoded protein: CASSLNRGETQYF.

This clone was seen a single time. This chain uses TRBV9 with TRBJ1-3, with D hard to call. Germline CDR1 and CDR2: SGDLS and YYNGEE. The V end lost 0 bases, the J end lost 2 bases, and 6 bases lay between the germline ends. CDR3 size: 14 residues. CDR3 protein: CASSVGSAGNTIYF. The DNA for the CDR3 is TGTGCCAGCAGCGTAGGGAGCGCTGGAAACACCATATATTTT.

This clone was observed once. This rearrangement joins TRBV19 to TRBJ2-6; 12 bases are a match to TRBD1. Germline trimming cut 3 bases from V and 2 bases from J; bases unmatched to any gene: 14. Germline lookup yields CDR1 LNHDA and CDR2 SQIVND (reference sequence). The CDR3 totals 21 residues. CDR3 DNA sequence: TGTGCCAGTAGTATTAGAGGGACAGGGGGCGCAAGTTATCCTGGGGCCAACGTCCTGACTTTC. It yields the protein CASSIRGTGGASYPGANVLTF.

The chain combines TRBV30 with TRBJ1-6; D may be TRBD1 (5 bases). V was clipped by 4 bases and J by 9 bases, with 19 bases between them. Germline lookup yields CDR1 GTSNPN and CDR2 SVGIG (reference sequence). The CDR3 contains 15 residues. DNA of the CDR3: TGTGCCTGGATTCCCTTGGGGGTCGGTGGTTCACCCCTCCACTTT. It translates to CAWIPLGVGGSPLHF.

Only a few counts were recorded for this clone. Other DNA sequences from this sample encode an identical CDR3 as well. The chain is built from TRBV2 and TRBJ1-2; D is ambiguous. The CDR3 is 11 residues long. The germline V gene has CDR1 SNHLY and CDR2 FYNNEI. V was pared by 7 bases and J by 4 bases, with 7 bases between. The DNA for the CDR3 is TGTGCCAGCAACCGGGGCTATGGCTACACCTTC. This encodes CASNRGYGYTF.

This clone was seen only a few times. This chain connects TRBV19 to TRBJ1-5; the match to TRBD1 covers 8 bases. Germline trimming cut 4 bases from V and 1 base from J; bases unmatched to any gene: 0. The CDR3 runs 14 residues. Germline CDR1 is LNHDA and CDR2 is SQIVND (reference sequence). The CDR3 DNA follows: TGTGCCAGTAGTAGGACAGGGAGCAATCAGCCCCAGCATTTT. Protein product: CASSRTGSNQPQHF.

V and J are TRBV30 and TRBJ1-2; D perhaps matches TRBD1 (5 bases). Germline CDR1 and CDR2: GTSNPN and SVGIG (reference sequence). V lost 7 bases and J 3 bases, leaving 15 bases between the germline ends. The CDR3 runs to 13 residues. The DNA for the CDR3 is TGTGCCTCCTCGGGACGGGTTGACTATGGCTACACCTTC. Translated: CASSGRVDYGYTF.

CDR3 region: CASSRWAEQYF. The DNA of the CDR3 is TGTGCCAGCAGTCGGTGGGCCGAGCAGTACTTC. The chain uses TRBV28 and TRBJ2-7, with D hard to call. V shed 5 bases and J shed 6 bases, with 8 bases lying between them. In germline, CDR1 is MDHEN, CDR2 SYDVKM. The CDR3 runs 11 residues.

J is TRBJ2-5 and V is TRBV7-9; D unresolved. CDR3 size: 14 residues. Germline V gene data show CDR1 as SEHNR and CDR2 as FQNEAQ (reference sequence). The V and J ends lost 4 bases and 5 bases respectively, with 14 bases between them. CDR3 sequence: CASSSVLARETQYF. CDR3 DNA: TGTGCCAGCAGCTCCGTACTGGCTAGGGAGACCCAGTACTTC.